The 15 T cell receptor beta chains below come from one sample, sequenced in a study of cytomegalovirus exposure and HLA in healthy donors. The PCR ran on 60 Vbeta and 13 Jbeta primers. The table came from immunoSEQ multiplex PCR; TCRdb's copy has only in-frame clones and leaves some out. This sample has about 200,000 clones, with approximately 80% found just once. The sequencing sample was made of PBMCs. All receptors derive from a woman in her twenties or thirties in good health and CMV-seronegative.

The V and J genes are TRBV6-1 and TRBJ1-1, with 7 bases identical to TRBD1. V dropped 6 bases and J dropped 4; count of bases not matched to a gene: 5. This CDR3 region has 13 residues. In germline, CDR1 is MNHNS, CDR2 SASEGT. CDR3 sequence reads: CASRQGLVTEAFF. The CDR3, as DNA: TGTGCCAGCAGACAGGGGCTGGTCACTGAAGCTTTCTTT.

V and J are TRBV30 and TRBJ2-1, with D possibly TRBD1 on 8 matching bases. Trimming stripped 0 bases from V and 4 bases from J, with 25 bases between. The CDR3 length is 19 residues. CDR1 and CDR2 (germline): GTSNPN, SVGIG (reference sequence). This CDR3 is CAWSVTAGRGQEIYNEQFF. Here the CDR3 DNA reads TGTGCCTGGAGTGTAACGGCGGGGAGGGGACAGGAGATATACAATGAGCAGTTCTTC.

A few counts support this clone. V gene TRBV19 combines with J gene TRBJ2-3, with D maybe TRBD2 (6 bases). The V gene lost 3 bases and the J gene lost 2 bases, with 12 bases spanning the gap. Germline V lookup: CDR1 LNHDA, CDR2 SQIVND (reference sequence). The CDR3 is 15 amino acids. DNA of the CDR3: TGTGCCAGTAGTATTATCTGGACTAACACAGATACGCAGTATTTT. Translated, it gives CASSIIWTNTDTQYF. Filled out from reference TRBV19 and TRBJ2-3, the complete variable domain reads DGGITQSPKYLFRKEGQNVTLSCEQNLNHDAMYWYRQDPGQGLRLIYYSQIVNDFQKGDIAEGYSVSREKKESFPLTVTSAQKNPTAFYLCASSIIWTNTDTQYFGPGTRLTVL.

The chain couples TRBV5-4 to TRBJ2-7; 9 bases fit TRBD1. CDR3 length equals 16 residues. Per the germline V gene, CDR1 is SGHNT and CDR2 is YYREEE (reference sequence). V was pared by 4 bases and J by 6 bases, with 14 bases of the junction left unmatched. The CDR3 DNA sequence: TGTGCCAGCAGCCGCGGTTCGAGGACAGGGGACCTCGAGCAGTACTTC. Its protein is CASSRGSRTGDLEQYF.

This sequence joins TRBV6-1 and TRBJ1-4; 8 bases align to TRBD1. Germline CDR1 reads MNHNS; CDR2 reads SASEGT. This CDR3 is built from 15 residues. Trimming cost V 6 bases and J 5 bases; bases outside gene matches: 8. The CDR3 DNA follows: TGTGCCAGCAGCCCTGCCGGGACAGGAAATGAAAAACTGTTTTTT. Translated, it gives CASSPAGTGNEKLFF.

The gene calls are TRBV4-1 and TRBJ1-2, with 7 bases lining up with TRBD1. Germline lookup yields CDR1 MGHRA and CDR2 YSYEKL. The V and J ends lost 3 bases and 5 bases, in that order; junction bases with no gene match: 9. The CDR3 is made up of 15 amino acids. The chain's CDR3 is CASSHTPGQNYGYTF. CDR3 nucleotides: TGCGCCAGCAGCCACACCCCGGGACAGAATTATGGCTACACCTTC.

The V gene is TRBV9, the J gene TRBJ1-1; D gene uncertain. Trimming shortened V by 2 bases and J by 0 bases, and 8 bases separated the two germline ends. Germline V gene lookup returns CDR1 SGDLS and CDR2 YYNGEE. The CDR3 is made up of 14 amino acids. The CDR3 here is CASSVRGVNTEAFF. The CDR3 coding sequence is TGTGCCAGCAGCGTGCGCGGGGTGAACACTGAAGCTTTCTTT.

V and J are TRBV5-1 and TRBJ2-4, with D maybe TRBD2 (6 bases). V was shortened by 1 base and J by 0 bases, with 17 bases between the two germline ends. This CDR3 has 18 amino acids. The germline CDR1 and CDR2 sequences are SGHRS and YFSETQ. The CDR3 DNA reads as TGCGCCAGCAGCTTGCGCGCTGGCGGGGATCAAGCCAAAAACATTCAGTACTTC. It is translated as CASSLRAGGDQAKNIQYF.

Details on this clone: One end of the junction varies from germline; a read error may be responsible. The chain has TRBV6-5 and TRBJ1-1; no clear D gene. The CDR3 runs 11 residues. CDR1 is MNHEY, CDR2 SVGAGI, per germline. This chain's CDR3 is CASTSNIEAFF. The CDR3, as DNA: TGTGCCAGCACTAGTAACATTGAAGCTTTCTTT.

This chain uses TRBV2 with TRBJ2-1; 8 bases align to TRBD2. The CDR3 contains 15 residues. The V gene end was trimmed by 4 bases and the J gene end by 10 bases; junction bases not matched to a gene: 12. The germline CDR1 and CDR2 sequences are SNHLY and FYNNEI. This chain's CDR3 is CASSGRLARGAEQFF. In nucleotides, the CDR3 is TGTGCCAGCAGTGGCCGACTAGCGAGGGGAGCCGAGCAGTTCTTC.

The rearrangement joins TRBV7-8 to TRBJ2-2; 14 bases map to TRBD2. From germline, CDR1 is SGHVS and CDR2 FQNEAQ. J lost 2 bases, V lost 5 bases, and 10 bases had no gene match. CDR3 length equals 19 residues. The CDR3 loop is CASSTRRLAGGPNTGELFF. In DNA form, the CDR3 reads TGTGCCAGCAGCACCCGAAGACTAGCGGGGGGGCCAAACACCGGGGAGCTGTTTTTT.

This clone was seen a few times. The rearrangement joins TRBV5-8 to TRBJ1-2, with TRBD1 matching over 7 bases. J gave up 6 bases and V 5 bases, and 13 bases lay outside the gene matches. The CDR3 covers 15 residues. CDR1 is SGHTS and CDR2 is YDEGEE in the germline V gene. CDR3 sequence (DNA): TGTGCCAGCAGACAAGAAACAGGGGATCGGAATGGCTACACCTTC. It translates to CASRQETGDRNGYTF.

This sequence joins TRBV7-2 and TRBJ1-3; no reliable D call. In germline, CDR1 is SGHTA, CDR2 FQGNSA. V lost 5 bases to trimming and J lost 11 bases, with 22 bases between them. This CDR3 region has 15 residues. CDR3 sequence: CASSDHVGRPLAIYF. The CDR3 DNA reads as TGTGCCAGCAGCGACCATGTGGGGAGACCTTTAGCCATATATTTT.

V and J are TRBV11-1 and TRBJ2-7; no definite D call. Germline V gene data show CDR1 as SGHAT and CDR2 as FQDESV (reference sequence). The CDR3 loop spans 14 amino acids. V lost 6 bases to trimming and J lost 1 base, with 13 bases between them. The CDR3 protein is CASSQLMGSYEQYF. CDR3 bases: TGTGCCAGCAGTCAACTAATGGGTTCCTACGAGCAGTACTTC.

The chain combines TRBV21-1 with TRBJ2-7; the table assigns TRBD1, which was not confirmed against the DNA. TRBV21-1 is recorded as a pseudogene. The CDR3 is 14 residues long. CDR3 residues: CASSKEAGDYEQYF. DNA of the CDR3: TGTGCCAGCAGCAAAGAGGCAGGGGACTACGAGCAGTACTTC.